The text below deals with one T cell receptor beta chain. Its antigen is currently not known. One base away there is no much larger clone; base qualities are not given. The CDR3 spans 16 residues, from the cysteine through the phenylalanine. The entry retains the CDR3 DNA only, 48 bases that are in frame from base 1. The germline V end is reduced by 2 bases and the J end by 2 bases; junction bases left unmatched: 5. CDR1 and CDR2, per the germline V gene, are SGDLS and YYNGEE. This specimen belongs to a study of T cells in Graves' hyperthyroidism and ophthalmopathy (dated by TCRdb to the late 2010s). For context, the study as a whole: Peripheral blood samples were taken at the time of initial diagnosis, prior to any treatment. The approximately 90 discovery patients were randomly split 7:3 into training and test sets. Prospective prediction of ophthalmopathy was tested in an independent validation cohort of fewer than 20 hyperthyroidism patients and 17 patients who later progressed to ophthalmopathy. TCR Vbeta CDR3 sequencing of 120 to 150 peripheral blood samples (over 40 ophthalmopathy, approximately 80 hyperthyroidism and roughly 17 progressor patients) is reported in the paper. To identify distinguishing TCR V-J signatures, a discovery cohort of 100 patients was used, comprising roughly 45 with Graves' ophthalmopathy and around 57 with stable Graves' hyperthyroidism. Following sampling, methimazole starting at 30 mg daily was given to hyperthyroidism patients, and high-dose intravenous methylprednisolone was given to ophthalmopathy patients. The study also compared thyroid tissue and blood T-cell repertoires from about six Graves' hyperthyroidism patients. The investigation overall reported the following: In cross-validation, a model built on a 13 V-J signature told ophthalmopathy apart from stable hyperthyroidism with 85% to 90% sensitivity and about 81% specificity, and in testing the same model reached 80%/75%. Most expanded thyroid clonotypes (frequency above 0.001) were also found in blood, which suggests that blood repertoires may mirror thyroid immune responses. Sample size was not statistically predetermined, and blinding of investigators to group allocation was not performed. In validation, the model predicted progression to ophthalmopathy a median of about 6.8 months before onset, with around 70% sensitivity and just under 75% specificity.

Amplification of TCR beta CDR3 regions was carried out from RNA transcripts. A first-round RT-PCR of the TCR CDR3 used the HTBI primer set with the Qiagen OneStep RT-PCR kit. A second multiplex PCR round built the libraries, followed by size selection and purification. The libraries were sequenced on an Illumina HiSeq2000 using paired-end 100 bp reads. Regarding the original processing steps: SOAPnuke was used to process the raw data, throwing out any read that contained adapters or uncalled bases, had a mean Phred below 15, or lacked an exact constant-primer or identifier match. COPE v1.2.5 was used to merge high-quality paired reads, and clonotypes were defined as unique nucleotide sequences. Clonotypes were aligned to IMGT TRBV, TRBD and TRBJ reference segments using MiTCR v1.1. The analysis included only V-J combinations with a frequency above 0.0001, which together covered 99.2% of the repertoires. A TCS score was defined as the ratio between F50 (clonal expansion) and ExV (chaos), using BLOSUM62-based TCRdist between CDR3 peptides within each V-J. Welch's t-statistics and random forest reduced some 510 V-J features to 10 to 15, which were used in a naive Bayes classifier (R e1071). The public reads were quality trimmed at Q25 with fastp and then assembled into clones with MiXCR by TCRdb, keeping productive beta chains. CDR3 protein sequences are deduplicated, and each keeps its most common genes and DNA. None of the V and J calls come from the authors' own analysis; TCRdb made them. Across this sample there are over 550,000 distinct CDR3 sequences, with around 17% seen only once. Of the sample, more than 15% is held by the ten largest clones.

Stable Graves' hyperthyroidism was defined as the absence of progression to ophthalmopathy over 18 months of follow-up. Hyperthyroidism patients were newly diagnosed, with disease duration under 2 months, and aged 18 to 65 years. Patients with uncontrolled infections, other autoimmune diseases, pregnancy or lactation were excluded. Diagnoses were based on clinical symptoms, serum thyroxine and TRAb, thyroid ultrasound and orbital computed tomography. PBMCs were isolated from approximately 10 ml of fresh peripheral blood by Ficoll-Paque density gradient centrifugation. Total RNA was extracted using Trizol reagent, and RNA quality was assessed on an Agilent 2100 Bioanalyzer.

Sequenced material: blood. This TCR came from a woman in her late teens or twenties with Graves' hyperthyroidism. The rearrangement joined TRBV9 to TRBJ2-3; 10 of the junction bases match TRBD2. CDR3 reads: CASSVGLADTTDTQYF. Here is the DNA: TGTGCCAGCAGCGTCGGACTAGCGGATACCACAGATACGCAGTATTTT.